The 24 T cell receptor beta chains below come from one sample, sequenced in a study of blood T cell repertoires in COVID-19. This table comes from immunoSEQ multiplex PCR, and its TCRdb copy is limited to in-frame clones, with some not included. The sample includes fewer than 200,000 clones, about 76% of them seen just once. The sequencing sample was made of peripheral blood. The receptors here all came from a woman aged 50 to 60 with active or convalescent COVID-19.

This chain connects TRBV4-3 to TRBJ2-1, with 10 bases matching TRBD2. V was clipped by 2 bases and J by 8 bases; unmatched bases: 6. This CDR3 is 15 amino acids long. CDR1 is LGHNA and CDR2 is YSLEER in the germline V gene. CDR3 amino acids: CASSQTGTSDDEQFF. The CDR3 DNA follows: TGCGCCAGCAGCCAAACCGGGACTAGCGACGATGAGCAGTTCTTC.

This sequence joins TRBV7-8 and TRBJ1-2; a weak D match, TRBD1 (6 bases). The CDR3 consists of 17 residues. V lost 3 bases and J 5 bases, leaving 22 bases between the germline ends. Germline-derived CDR1 and CDR2 are SGHVS and FQNEAQ. The CDR3 reads CASSFSMGAGTPYGYTF. In DNA form, the CDR3 reads TGTGCCAGCAGCTTTAGTATGGGGGCCGGGACACCATATGGCTACACCTTC.

The V call is TRBV6-6, the J call TRBJ1-5; D is unresolved. Germline loops: CDR1 MNHNY, CDR2 SVGAGI (reference sequence). The CDR3 has 13 amino acids. With 3 bases removed from V and 4 bases from J, the gap between germline ends came to 7 bases. The CDR3: CASSYGQNQPQHF. CDR3 bases: TGTGCCAGCAGTTATGGGCAGAATCAGCCCCAGCATTTT.

This chain uses TRBV11-2 with TRBJ2-3; 10 bases are shared with TRBD1. V dropped 5 bases and J dropped 4; count of bases not matched to a gene: 12. The germline gives CDR1 SGHAT, CDR2 FQNNGV. This CDR3 is 17 amino acids long. The CDR3 coding sequence is TGTGCCAGCAGCCTCCTGACAGGGGGCGCTAGCCCAGATACGCAGTATTTT. This sequence encodes CASSLLTGGASPDTQYF.

V usage is TRBV9 and J usage is TRBJ1-3; possible D gene TRBD1, 6 bases. Trimming left V 4 bases short and J 4 bases short, with 21 bases between. The length of the CDR3 is 17 residues. From germline, CDR1 is SGDLS and CDR2 YYNGEE. The CDR3 bases are TGTGCCAGCAGCCTGGGGGCTAGGACTCCTCCCGGAAACACCATATATTTT. Its translation is CASSLGARTPPGNTIYF.

This chain links TRBV10-3 with TRBJ1-3, with D maybe TRBD1 (5 bases). CDR3 length: 13 residues. CDR1 and CDR2 (germline): ENHRY, SYGVKD. The V gene lost 10 bases and the J gene lost 4 bases, with 14 bases spanning the gap. CDR3 in DNA: TGTGCCACCGCGGAGGGGAACGGAAACACCATATATTTT. Protein sequence: CATAEGNGNTIYF.

The chain uses TRBV19 and TRBJ2-3; D not certain. V lost 4 bases and J 4 bases, leaving 9 bases between the germline ends. This CDR3 contains 13 residues. CDR1 and CDR2 from the germline V gene are LNHDA and SQIVND (reference sequence). CDR3 sequence reads: CASSTQIPDTQYF. DNA for the CDR3: TGTGCCAGTAGTACCCAGATCCCAGATACGCAGTATTTT.

CDR3 sequence reads: CASSYRRGLAGNQETQYF. CDR3 DNA sequence: TGTGCCAGCAGTTACCGTCGCGGACTAGCGGGAAACCAAGAGACCCAGTACTTC. V and J are TRBV6-2 or TRBV6-3 and TRBJ2-5; 12 nucleotides align to TRBD2. This CDR3 is 18 amino acids long. J was trimmed by 0 bases and V by 2 bases; bases with no gene match: 7. Germline assignment: CDR1 MNHEY and CDR2 SVGEGT.

The V call is TRBV5-1, the J call TRBJ2-7; 9 bases map to TRBD1. Unmatched junction bases numbered 9, after V lost 3 bases and J lost 5 bases. The germline V gene has CDR1 SGHRS and CDR2 YFSETQ. The CDR3 is 15 amino acids. The CDR3, as DNA: TGCGCCAGCAGCTCGGCCCCGGACAGGGGCCACGAGCAGTACTTC. Its protein is CASSSAPDRGHEQYF. The full variable domain, completed using reference TRBV5-1 and TRBJ2-7, is KAGVTQTPRYLIKTRGQQVTLSCSPISGHRSVSWYQQTPGQGLQFLFEYFSETQRNKGNFPGRFSGRQFSNSRSEMNVSTLELGDSALYLCASSSAPDRGHEQYFGPGTRLTVT.

About this clone: Distinct nucleotide sequences in the sample also encode this CDR3. The gene calls are TRBV18 and TRBJ1-1; 9 bases agree with TRBD1. The trim removed 3 bases at V and 4 bases at J, leaving 3 bases unmatched. CDR1 is KGHSH and CDR2 is LQKENI in the germline V gene. The CDR3 loop spans 14 amino acids. The CDR3 DNA sequence: TGTGCCAGCTCACCGGGACAGGGCGGCACTGAAGCTTTCTTT. Residues: CASSPGQGGTEAFF.

This chain connects TRBV4-3 to TRBJ2-6, with D possibly being TRBD2 (5 bases). This CDR3 spans 12 amino acids. Trimming cost V 4 bases and J 12 bases, with 10 bases left between them. Germline V gene data show CDR1 as LGHNA and CDR2 as YSLEER. In DNA, the CDR3 is TGCGCCAGCAGCCCCCGACGGGGCGTCCTGACTTTC. As protein: CASSPRRGVLTF.

J is TRBJ2-7 and V is TRBV5-6; TRBD2 matches 9 bases. With V trimmed by 1 base and J by 2 bases, 4 bases remained unmatched. The germline V gene encodes CDR1 SGHDT and CDR2 YYEEEE. The CDR3 consists of 15 residues. The CDR3 nucleotides are TGTGCCAGCAGCTTGCTAGCGGGGTTCGCCTACGAGCAGTACTTC. Its protein product is CASSLLAGFAYEQYF.

The chain recombines TRBV29-1 with TRBJ1-1, with TRBD1 as a possible D gene (6 bases). Germline values: CDR1 SQVTM, CDR2 ANQGSEA. The CDR3 extends over 13 amino acids. Deletions cut 2 bases from V and 3 bases from J, with 10 bases between. For the CDR3, the DNA is TGCAGCGTTGAAACAGGGAGGGACACTGAAGCTTTCTTT. This sequence encodes CSVETGRDTEAFF. Full variable domain (missing parts from reference TRBV29-1 and TRBJ1-1): SAVISQKPSRDICQRGTSLTIQCQVDSQVTMMFWYRQQPGQSLTLIATANQGSEATYESGFVIDKFPISRPNLTFSTLTVSNMSPEDSSIYLCSVETGRDTEAFFGQGTRLTVV.

V and J are TRBV11-2 and TRBJ2-7; 7 bases align to TRBD2. The J segment lost 2 bases and the V segment lost 5 bases, leaving 6 bases of the junction unmatched. Germline assignment: CDR1 SGHAT and CDR2 FQNNGV. The CDR3 runs to 14 residues. Written as DNA, the CDR3 is TGTGCCAGCAGCCCCGGGACTATCACCTACGAGCAGTACTTC. Encoded protein: CASSPGTITYEQYF.

The V and J genes are TRBV9 and TRBJ2-3, with D hard to call. V lost 3 bases, J lost 5 bases, and 7 bases lay in between. This CDR3 contains 12 residues. CDR1 is SGDLS, CDR2 YYNGEE, per germline. CDR3 in amino acids: CASSASRDTQYF. The CDR3 DNA sequence: TGTGCCAGCAGCGCCTCTCGAGATACGCAGTATTTT.

The chain recombines TRBV6-2 or TRBV6-3 with TRBJ2-7; the D is unclear. Germline CDR1 MNHEY, CDR2 SVGEGT. The CDR3 extends over 12 amino acids. Trimming pared 4 bases from V and 6 bases from J, leaving 10 bases between. CDR3 in DNA: TGTGCCAGCAGTTCCCCCCTTTCCGAGCAGTACTTC. This sequence encodes CASSSPLSEQYF.

This clone appeared once. The CDR3 loop reads CASSHLGTGVGDGYTF. CDR3 nucleotides: TGTGCCAGCAGCCATCTCGGGACAGGGGTGGGGGATGGCTACACCTTC. This chain connects TRBV3-1 (or the pseudogene TRBV3-2) to TRBJ1-2; 10 nucleotides line up with TRBD1. V was pared by 3 bases and J by 6 bases, with 10 bases of the junction left unmatched. Germline assignment: CDR1 LGHDT and CDR2 YNNKEL (reference sequence). CDR3 length: 16 amino acids.

The chain links TRBV7-2 to TRBJ1-2, with 8 bases lining up with TRBD1. The trim removed 3 bases at V and 1 base at J, leaving 4 bases unmatched. Germline CDR1 reads SGHTA; CDR2 reads FQGNSA. This CDR3 is 15 amino acids long. DNA for the CDR3: TGTGCCAGCAGCTTTAGGACAGGGCTTAACTATGGCTACACCTTC. It codes for CASSFRTGLNYGYTF. The full variable domain, with the rest looked up from reference TRBV7-2 and TRBJ1-2, is GAGVSQSPSNKVTEKGKDVELRCDPISGHTALYWYRQSLGQGLEFLIYFQGNSAPDKSGLPSDRFSAERTGGSVSTLTIQRTQQEDSAVYLCASSFRTGLNYGYTFGSGTRLTVV.

The chain couples TRBV11-2 to TRBJ1-2; D may be TRBD1 (6 bases). The CDR3 runs to 12 residues. The V end was cut by 4 bases, the J end by 10 bases, with 13 bases between. CDR1 and CDR2 (germline): SGHAT, FQNNGV. CDR3 region: CASSSRTAFYTF. The CDR3 DNA is TGTGCCAGCAGCTCGCGGACAGCCTTCTACACCTTC.

This clone has more than one count but fewer than ten. The chain couples TRBV19 to TRBJ1-4; D unresolved. The CDR3 is made up of 15 amino acids. The germline V gene encodes CDR1 LNHDA and CDR2 SQIVND (reference sequence). V was clipped by 4 bases and J by 7 bases, with 16 bases between them. CDR3 DNA: TGTGCCAGTAGTAAGACCCCAACTCGGGGTGAAAAACTGTTTTTT. It codes for CASSKTPTRGEKLFF. The variable domain in full, with the rest retrieved from reference TRBV19 and TRBJ1-4, is DGGITQSPKYLFRKEGQNVTLSCEQNLNHDAMYWYRQDPGQGLRLIYYSQIVNDFQKGDIAEGYSVSREKKESFPLTVTSAQKNPTAFYLCASSKTPTRGEKLFFGSGTQLSVL.

J is TRBJ1-1 and V is TRBV7-8; 9 positions agree with TRBD1. The length of the CDR3 is 14 residues. Looked up from germline, CDR1 is SGHVS and CDR2 is FQNEAQ. V shed 5 bases and J 1 base; nucleotides not matched to a gene: 2. The CDR3 is CASSPTGGNTEAFF. The CDR3 bases are TGTGCCAGCAGCCCGACAGGGGGGAACACTGAAGCTTTCTTT.

This clone was recorded once. The rearrangement joins TRBV7-9 to TRBJ1-5, with no clear D. The CDR3 covers 14 residues. Deletions cut 5 bases from V and 2 bases from J, with 10 bases between. CDR1 and CDR2 from the germline V gene are SEHNR and FQNEAQ (reference sequence). This chain's CDR3 is CASSHDGGNQPQHF. CDR3 bases: TGTGCCAGCAGCCATGACGGGGGCAATCAGCCCCAGCATTTT.

The chain recombines TRBV18 with TRBJ1-5; a weak D match, TRBD1 (6 bases). This CDR3 has 14 residues. The V end was cut by 2 bases, the J end by 5 bases, with 10 bases between. From germline, CDR1 is KGHSH and CDR2 LQKENI. The CDR3 protein is CASSPGGFDQPQHF. The CDR3, as DNA: TGTGCCAGCTCACCAGGGGGCTTCGATCAGCCCCAGCATTTT.

This sequence joins TRBV14 and TRBJ2-7; D call uncertain. V gave up 3 bases and J gave up 0 bases, with 6 bases separating them. The CDR3 loop spans 13 amino acids. Germline CDR1 SGHDN, CDR2 FVKESK. In DNA form, the CDR3 reads TGTGCCAGCAGCCATGGCCGCTCCTACGAGCAGTACTTC. Protein product: CASSHGRSYEQYF.